The 19 T cell receptor beta chains below come from one sample, sequenced in a study of T cells in Graves' hyperthyroidism and ophthalmopathy. RNA transcripts yielded amplified TCR beta CDR3 regions. When the TCR CDR3 underwent first-round RT-PCR, the HTBI primer set was used. TCRdb called the multiplex PCR reads again in MiXCR, with one record for every CDR3 protein. The sample consists of fewer than 650,000 distinct CDR3 sequences, about 15% of them appearing once. The sequenced material came from blood. The receptors come from a woman aged 25 to 45 with Graves' hyperthyroidism that later progressed to Graves' ophthalmopathy.

Ten or more counts support this clonotype. This sequence joins TRBV6-1 and TRBJ2-1; TRBD1 matches 7 bases. CDR3 size: 13 residues. Germline loops: CDR1 MNHNS, CDR2 SASEGT. V lost 6 bases to trimming and J lost 2 bases; unmatched junction nucleotides: 1. The CDR3 here is CASRQGPYNEQFF. CDR3 DNA: TGTGCCAGCAGACAGGGGCCCTACAATGAGCAGTTCTTC.

This clonotype occurred a few times. The genes are TRBV3-1 and TRBJ2-7, with TRBD2 as a possible D gene (5 bases). V lost 4 bases to trimming and J lost 7 bases, with 8 bases between them. Germline V gene lookup returns CDR1 LGHDT and CDR2 YNNKEL (reference sequence). The CDR3 has 11 amino acids. The CDR3 is CASSLREEQYF. The CDR3 DNA is TGTGCCAGCAGCCTCCGGGAAGAGCAGTACTTC.

Many counts were recorded for this clonotype. The J gene is TRBJ2-7, the V gene TRBV7-9; the D gene could be TRBD1 or TRBD2 (5 bases each). Germline CDR1 reads SEHNR; CDR2 reads FQNEAQ (reference sequence). The CDR3 runs 16 residues. The ends were cut back, 5 bases at V and 3 bases at J, with 20 bases in the middle. The CDR3: CASSPPGTERYYEQYF. The DNA of the CDR3 is TGTGCCAGCAGCCCCCCGGGGACCGAGAGGTACTACGAGCAGTACTTC.

In its sample, this clonotype was seen many times. This chain links TRBV7-2 with TRBJ2-1; 12 bases line up with TRBD2. The germline gives CDR1 SGHTA, CDR2 FQGNSA. Trimming removed 4 bases from V and 5 bases from J; junction bases left unmatched: 3. The CDR3 consists of 15 residues. The CDR3 reads CASSWTSGIDNEQFF. The CDR3 region has the DNA TGTGCCAGCAGCTGGACTAGCGGGATCGACAATGAGCAGTTCTTC.

Many counts were recorded for this clonotype. J is TRBJ2-2 and V is TRBV5-5; 10 positions match TRBD2. The CDR3 loop spans 16 amino acids. The germline V gene has CDR1 SGHKS and CDR2 YYEKEE (reference sequence). Unmatched junction bases numbered 5, after V lost 1 base and J lost 5 bases. CDR3 coding DNA: TGTGCCAGCAGCTTGCTAGCGGGAGTCCAAACCGGGGAGCTGTTTTTT. Translating gives CASSLLAGVQTGELFF.

Regarding this clonotype: This is likely a read error, given that the CDR3 carries no conserved phenylalanine or tryptophan at its end. The chain is built from TRBV12-3 or TRBV12-4 and TRBJ2-7, with 11 bases identical to TRBD2. This CDR3 is 15 amino acids long. V shed 4 bases, J shed 3 bases, and the junction held 5 bases outside the gene matches. The CDR3 reads CASSSPGLADYEQYS. The CDR3 DNA is TGTGCCAGCAGTTCCCCGGGACTAGCGGACTACGAGCAGTACTCT.

This clonotype appeared many times. V is TRBV12-3 or TRBV12-4 and J is TRBJ1-4; a weak D match, TRBD1 (5 bases). There are 15 residues in the CDR3. The V gene lost 1 base and the J gene lost 8 bases, with 14 bases spanning the gap. The CDR3 region is CASSLGSGRGEKLFF. CDR3 nucleotide sequence: TGTGCCAGCAGTTTAGGTTCGGGGAGGGGCGAAAAACTGTTTTTT.

This clonotype was recorded at least ten times. The V call is TRBV12-3 or TRBV12-4, the J call TRBJ1-6; TRBD1 is a possible D gene (5 bases). This CDR3 has 15 residues. Trimming pared 2 bases from V and 7 bases from J, leaving 12 bases between. CDR3 sequence: CASSLRHPGNSPLHF. The CDR3 DNA is TGTGCCAGCAGTTTAAGGCACCCAGGGAATTCACCCCTCCACTTT.

As to this clonotype: At one end the junction does not follow the germline gene, possibly because of a read error. The chain recombines TRBV7-7 with TRBJ2-2, with TRBD1 as a possible D gene (6 bases). CDR3 size: 16 residues. Germline loops: CDR1 SSHAT, CDR2 FNYEAQ (reference sequence). CDR3 nucleotides: TGTGCTAGCAGCTTAGGAGCAGGGGTCGGGACCGGGGAGCTGTTTTTT. Amino acids: CASSLGAGVGTGELFF.

The table lists this clonotype with a few counts. J is TRBJ1-1 and V is TRBV5-1; 7 bases are a match to TRBD1. The CDR3 is made up of 13 amino acids. Trimming at V came to 7 bases and at J to 6 bases, leaving 9 bases not matched to a gene. CDR1 and CDR2 (germline): SGHRS, YFSETQ. CDR3 sequence (DNA): TGCGCCAGCGGCACTACAGGGGCCCCTGAAGCTTTCTTT. Amino acids: CASGTTGAPEAFF. Looking up the rest from reference TRBV5-1 and TRBJ1-1 gives the full variable domain: KAGVTQTPRYLIKTRGQQVTLSCSPISGHRSVSWYQQTPGQGLQFLFEYFSETQRNKGNFPGRFSGRQFSNSRSEMNVSTLELGDSALYLCASGTTGAPEAFFGQGTRLTVV.

This clonotype came up many times. V usage is TRBV10-3 and J usage is TRBJ1-3; no definite D call. This CDR3 spans 14 amino acids. Germline-derived CDR1 and CDR2 are ENHRY and SYGVKD. Trimming stripped 3 bases from V and 7 bases from J, with 13 bases between. The CDR3 nucleotides read TGTGCCATCAGTGACCTCCTGGGAGGGAACACCATATATTTT. Its protein product is CAISDLLGGNTIYF.

The V call is TRBV3-1, the J call TRBJ2-5; possible D gene TRBD1, 6 bases. The CDR3 length is 16 residues. Germline lookup yields CDR1 LGHDT and CDR2 YNNKEL (reference sequence). V was shortened by 1 base and J by 4 bases, with 16 bases between the two germline ends. The CDR3 DNA reads TGTGCCAGCAGCCAAGGGATTAGTGGGGGCAGAGAGACCCAGTACTTC. Protein product: CASSQGISGGRETQYF.

This chain joins TRBV20-1 and TRBJ1-1; no firm D call. The CDR3 loop spans 15 amino acids. V was pared by 7 bases and J by 0 bases, with 18 bases between. CDR1 is DFQATT, CDR2 SNEGSKA, per germline (reference sequence). CDR3 residues: CSVPTRRTVNTEAFF. CDR3 in DNA: TGCAGTGTCCCAACCCGGAGGACCGTGAACACTGAAGCTTTCTTT.

This clonotype showed up many times. This chain connects TRBV10-2 to TRBJ2-5, with 14 bases identical to TRBD2. This CDR3 region has 18 residues. The J segment lost 5 bases and the V segment lost 0 bases, leaving 8 bases of the junction unmatched. Germline assignment: CDR1 WSHSY and CDR2 SAAADI. In DNA form, the CDR3 reads TGCGCCAGCAGTGAGTCAGGGACTAGCGGGAGATTCGAGGAGACCCAGTACTTC. Protein: CASSESGTSGRFEETQYF.

V and J are TRBV2 and TRBJ2-4; maybe TRBD2 (7 bases). This CDR3 is 16 amino acids long. Germline V CDR1 and CDR2: SNHLY, FYNNEI. Between the trimmed V and J ends, which lost 8 bases and 5 bases, there was a span of 22 bases. The chain's CDR3 is CASGGERGGYENIQYF. The CDR3 nucleotides are TGTGCCAGCGGGGGGGAGCGAGGGGGGTACGAAAACATTCAGTACTTC.

This clonotype was recorded a few times. This chain connects TRBV13 to TRBJ1-1; 8 bases map to TRBD1. The V gene's germline CDR1 is PRHDT and CDR2 FYEKMQ (reference sequence). The V and J ends lost 0 bases and 3 bases, in that order; junction bases with no gene match: 6. The CDR3 contains 16 residues. The CDR3 region has the DNA TGTGCCAGCAGCTTAGGGGGACAGGTACAGTACACTGAAGCTTTCTTT. As protein: CASSLGGQVQYTEAFF. Drawing the rest from reference TRBV13 and TRBJ1-1, the complete variable domain is AAGVIQSPRHLIKEKRETATLKCYPIPRHDTVYWYQQGPGQDPQFLISFYEKMQSDKGSIPDRFSAQQFSDYHSELNMSSLELGDSALYFCASSLGGQVQYTEAFFGQGTRLTVV.

This clonotype was counted at least ten times. This chain joins TRBV5-1 and TRBJ1-2, with 8 bases that match TRBD1. J lost 0 bases, V lost 5 bases, and 6 bases had no gene match. The CDR3 is made up of 15 amino acids. CDR1 SGHRS and CDR2 YFSETQ come from the germline V gene. Written as DNA, the CDR3 is TGCGCCAGCAGACCTCCGGGACAGGCTAACTATGGCTACACCTTC. Its protein is CASRPPGQANYGYTF. The whole variable domain, filled in from reference TRBV5-1 and TRBJ1-2, reads KAGVTQTPRYLIKTRGQQVTLSCSPISGHRSVSWYQQTPGQGLQFLFEYFSETQRNKGNFPGRFSGRQFSNSRSEMNVSTLELGDSALYLCASRPPGQANYGYTFGSGTRLTVV.

The CDR3 DNA follows: TGTGCCAGCAGCGTAGGTTCCGGGACGAGGTCCTTCGGTGAGCAGTTCTTC. It is translated as CASSVGSGTRSFGEQFF. V usage is TRBV9 and J usage is TRBJ2-1; the D gene could be TRBD1 or TRBD2 (5 bases each). Trimming took 0 bases from V and 9 from J, leaving 22 bases between them. The CDR3 runs 17 residues. Germline CDR1 and CDR2: SGDLS and YYNGEE.

This clonotype appeared many times. The V call is TRBV6-1, the J call TRBJ1-1, with a weak D call TRBD1 (6 bases). In germline, CDR1 is MNHNS, CDR2 SASEGT. This CDR3 has 17 residues. Trimming took 5 bases from V and 0 from J, leaving 19 bases between them. The CDR3 sequence: CASSPPPGVGLNTEAFF. CDR3 sequence (DNA): TGTGCCAGCAGTCCGCCCCCAGGGGTAGGGTTGAACACTGAAGCTTTCTTT.